The subject of this entry is one T cell receptor (beta chain). The antigen is undetermined. The record originates from a study of OX40 agonist ivuxolimab in advanced cancers. Overall study: Patients received intravenous ivuxolimab every 2 weeks at 0.01 to 10 mg/kg. Study outcomes and limitations: Partial responders at 0.1-3.0 mg/kg showed near-lowest clonal expansion.

The CDR3 extends over 14 amino acids. The J segment lost 0 bases and the V segment lost 4 bases, leaving 3 bases of the junction unmatched. Germline lookup yields CDR1 MGHRA and CDR2 YSYEKL. Sequenced by immunoSEQ multiplex PCR; TCRdb stores in-frame clones only, minus some. The profile shows some 76,000 clones, approximately 93% of them singletons. The gene calls are TRBV4-1 and TRBJ2-7; 7 bases are shared with TRBD1. The source was CD4+ or CD8+ T cells sorted from blood, collected in a trial of the OX40 agonist ivuxolimab. The sequence derives from an adult with an advanced solid tumor such as melanoma, head and neck, liver or kidney cancer. This CDR3 reads CASSPDRASYEQYF. The CDR3 region has the DNA TGCGCCAGCAGCCCCGACAGGGCCTCCTACGAGCAGTACTTC.